This note documents a single T cell receptor (beta chain) sequence. The sample originates from a study of monozygotic twins with inflammatory bowel disease. This CDR3 comprises 15 residues. The V gene's germline CDR1 is SQVTM and CDR2 ANQGSEA. TCRdb re-called the 5' RACE reads; every CDR3 protein appears as one record, without DNA. Seen in this sample are some 130,000 distinct CDR3 sequences; the ten most common clones hold more than 1%. Material for sequencing was blood. This chain uses TRBV29-1 with TRBJ2-1; TCRdb picks TRBD1, but there is no DNA to check that call. The clonotype originates from a human donor with ulcerative colitis or Crohn's disease, or a healthy co-twin of an affected twin (not recorded which). CDR3 loop: CSVSRWTGSYNEQFF.